These 14 T cell receptor beta chains were sequenced from one sample in a study of T cells in tuberculosis. The time point: new active TB diagnosis, blood taken before or within 7 days of starting treatment. Clones were read by immunoSEQ multiplex PCR, and TCRdb kept only the in-frame ones, dropping some. The sample includes 25,000 to 35,000 clones, roughly 85% of them seen just once. The sample in question was PBMCs, obtained at tuberculosis diagnosis. The receptor set was obtained from an adult with tuberculosis.

The chain is built from TRBV9 and TRBJ1-3; no clear D. Germline V gives CDR1 SGDLS, CDR2 YYNGEE. This CDR3 region has 15 residues. Trimming cost V 3 bases and J 0 bases, with 10 bases left between them. CDR3 DNA sequence: TGTGCCAGCAGCGCCTATTCCGACTCTGGAAACACCATATATTTT. Its protein is CASSAYSDSGNTIYF.

This chain links TRBV6-5 with TRBJ1-1, with D unclear. V dropped 5 bases and J dropped 9 bases, with 16 bases sitting between them. This CDR3 is built from 13 residues. Germline V lookup: CDR1 MNHEY, CDR2 SVGAGI. CDR3 in amino acids: CASSPGSLRKAFF. CDR3 in DNA: TGTGCCAGCAGTCCCGGGTCCCTACGGAAAGCTTTCTTT.

The V and J genes are TRBV4-3 and TRBJ2-1; TRBD2 matches at 8 bases. This CDR3 region has 14 residues. Germline V gives CDR1 LGHNA, CDR2 YSLEER. The V segment lost 3 bases and the J segment 9 bases; nucleotides outside the gene matches: 7. CDR3 nucleotide sequence: TGCGCCAGCAGCCAGGCCAGTAGCGGGGTTGAGCAGTTCTTC. This translates into CASSQASSGVEQFF.

The V and J genes are TRBV28 and TRBJ2-5, with unresolved D. V lost 3 bases and J lost 2, with 10 bases in between. This CDR3 has 14 amino acids. Per germline, CDR1 MDHEN and CDR2 SYDVKM. CDR3 amino acids: CASSFVSLQETQYF. CDR3 nucleotide sequence: TGTGCCAGCAGTTTTGTGTCTTTACAAGAGACCCAGTACTTC.

This clone was seen more than once but under ten times. V is TRBV6-1 and J is TRBJ2-1; TRBD1 might be the D (5 bases). V gave up 6 bases and J gave up 1 base, with 13 bases separating them. CDR3 length: 15 amino acids. Germline V CDR1 and CDR2: MNHNS, SASEGT. CDR3 loop: CASRTRVESYNEQFF. For the CDR3, the DNA is TGTGCCAGCAGGACCAGGGTAGAATCCTACAATGAGCAGTTCTTC.

The chain links TRBV6-6 to TRBJ2-1, with 13 bases aligning to TRBD2. There are 15 residues in the CDR3. Germline trimming cut 2 bases from V and 7 bases from J; bases unmatched to any gene: 2. Germline V gene data show CDR1 as MNHNY and CDR2 as SVGAGI (reference sequence). CDR3 sequence (DNA): TGTGCCAGCAGTTACAGGACTAGCGGGAGTAATGAGCAGTTCTTC. This gives the protein CASSYRTSGSNEQFF.

The J gene is TRBJ2-7, the V gene TRBV7-2; 10 bases align to TRBD2. The CDR3 is 15 amino acids. Germline V gene sequence: CDR1 SGHTA, CDR2 FQGNSA. V was pared by 5 bases and J by 3 bases, with 7 bases of the junction left unmatched. Written as DNA, the CDR3 is TGTGCCAGCAGCCGTACTAGCGGGGCCTACTACGAGCAGTACTTC. Encoded protein: CASSRTSGAYYEQYF.

About this clone: A much larger clone differs by one base, so this may be a read error. The same CDR3 can be traced to other DNA sequences in this sample. This chain connects TRBV4-1 to TRBJ1-5; no reliable D call. Trimming shortened V by 1 base and J by 1 base, and 8 bases separated the two germline ends. The CDR3 runs 15 residues. From germline, CDR1 is MGHRA and CDR2 YSYEKL. The CDR3 bases are TGCGCCAGCAGCCAAGTTCCGGGGAGCAATCAGCCCCAGCATTTT. Its translation is CASSQVPGSNQPQHF.

The chain joins TRBV27 to TRBJ1-5; no firm D call. The V gene's germline CDR1 is MNHEY and CDR2 SMNVEV (reference sequence). Trimming shortened V by 11 bases and J by 2 bases, and 16 bases separated the two germline ends. This CDR3 contains 14 residues. CDR3 protein: CAPTQVAGNQPQHF. The CDR3 coding sequence is TGTGCCCCCACCCAGGTCGCTGGCAATCAGCCCCAGCATTTT.

This chain connects TRBV4-1 to TRBJ1-1, with D uncertain. The CDR3 extends over 15 amino acids. Germline V CDR1 and CDR2: MGHRA, YSYEKL. Trimming shortened V by 0 bases and J by 0 bases, and 8 bases separated the two germline ends. CDR3 residues: CASSQEARLNTEAFF. CDR3 nucleotides: TGCGCCAGCAGCCAAGAAGCTAGGTTGAACACTGAAGCTTTCTTT.

This chain connects TRBV15 to TRBJ2-3, with 9 bases that match TRBD1. The germline gives CDR1 LNHNV, CDR2 YYDKDF (reference sequence). The CDR3 has 14 amino acids. The V and J ends lost 6 bases and 3 bases, in that order; junction bases with no gene match: 4. The CDR3 loop reads CATRGTGITDTQYF. The CDR3 DNA reads as TGTGCCACCAGAGGGACAGGGATTACAGATACGCAGTATTTT.

V usage is TRBV19 and J usage is TRBJ1-5, with 11 bases matching TRBD1. Trimming at V came to 7 bases and at J to 4 bases, leaving 6 bases not matched to a gene. This CDR3 has 15 amino acids. CDR1 LNHDA and CDR2 SQIVND come from the germline V gene (reference sequence). The CDR3, as DNA: TGTGCCAGTACCGCAGGACAGGGGGCGAATCAGCCCCAGCATTTT. Protein sequence: CASTAGQGANQPQHF.

Only one count was recorded for this clone. V gene TRBV4-3 combines with J gene TRBJ2-7, with D possibly being TRBD2 (6 bases). Trimming removed 4 bases from V and 3 bases from J, with 22 bases in between. Germline assignment: CDR1 LGHNA and CDR2 YSLEER. The CDR3 spans 17 residues. CDR3 sequence: CASSPPLCGATFYEQYF. CDR3 DNA: TGCGCCAGCAGCCCACCCCTCTGCGGGGCCACTTTCTACGAGCAGTACTTC.

V is TRBV7-2 and J is TRBJ2-1; TRBD1 might be the D (6 bases). Trimming pared 1 base from V and 5 bases from J, leaving 12 bases between. CDR1 is SGHTA and CDR2 is FQGNSA in the germline V gene. This CDR3 region has 15 residues. The DNA for the CDR3 is TGTGCCAGCAGCTTAGAAGGACAGAAAAACAATGAGCAGTTCTTC. Residues: CASSLEGQKNNEQFF.